The next 26 T cell receptor beta chains were all read from a single sample in a study of blood T cell repertoires in COVID-19. This table comes from immunoSEQ multiplex PCR, and its TCRdb copy is limited to in-frame clones, with some not included. Here the sample spans hundreds of thousands of clones, 88% being singletons. The sequenced sample was peripheral blood. The receptor set was obtained from a woman aged 45-65 years with active or convalescent COVID-19.

This clone came up a few times. The chain couples TRBV6-5 to TRBJ2-7; 14 bases are a match to TRBD2. CDR1 and CDR2 from the germline V gene are MNHEY and SVGAGI. V was pared by 5 bases and J by 3 bases, with 3 bases of the junction left unmatched. The CDR3 covers 15 residues. The CDR3 loop is CASSSGTSGGYEQYF. The CDR3 DNA reads as TGTGCCAGCAGTAGCGGGACTAGCGGGGGCTACGAGCAGTACTTC.

V gene TRBV3-1 (or the pseudogene TRBV3-2) combines with J gene TRBJ2-7, with TRBD1 matching 8 bases. Trimming cost V 2 bases and J 0 bases; bases outside gene matches: 18. This CDR3 contains 20 residues. Germline loops: CDR1 LGHDT, CDR2 YNNKEL (reference sequence). The CDR3: CASSQLCAPGQANSSYEQYF. The CDR3 DNA follows: TGTGCCAGCAGCCAACTCTGTGCACCGGGACAGGCCAATAGCTCCTACGAGCAGTACTTC.

The rearrangement links TRBV25-1 to TRBJ1-2, with D perhaps TRBD1 (5 bases). This CDR3 comprises 13 residues. The V and J ends lost 6 bases and 4 bases respectively, with 12 bases between them. CDR1 and CDR2 (germline): MGHDK, SYGVNS. The DNA for the CDR3 is TGTGCCAGCAGCCCGGACAAGTCCTATGGCTACACCTTC. It translates to CASSPDKSYGYTF.

The chain joins TRBV14 to TRBJ2-7; D might be TRBD1 (6 bases). V was cut by 2 bases and J by 4 bases, with 12 bases left in between. This CDR3 comprises 14 residues. Germline V CDR1 and CDR2: SGHDN, FVKESK. The DNA of the CDR3 is TGTGCCAGCAGCCAAAGTACAGGGCCTTACGAGCAGTACTTC. Protein product: CASSQSTGPYEQYF.

In this sample, this clone turned up once. V gene TRBV23-1 combines with J gene TRBJ1-2; 9 bases line up with TRBD1. TRBV23-1 is labeled an ORF, and its function is uncertain. The CDR3 covers 14 residues. The trim removed 1 base at V and 5 bases at J, leaving 2 bases unmatched. The CDR3 coding sequence is TGCGCCAGCAGTCAATGGACAGGGGTATATGGCTACACCTTC. It is translated as CASSQWTGVYGYTF.

The CDR3 DNA reads as TGTGCCAGCAGCTGGGGACAGTCCCAAGAGACCCAGTACTTC. It encodes CASSWGQSQETQYF. The V call is TRBV5-6, the J call TRBJ2-5; 7 bases are a match to TRBD1. The CDR3 runs 14 residues. Germline lookup yields CDR1 SGHDT and CDR2 YYEEEE. V gave up 3 bases and J gave up 1 base; unmatched junction bases: 3.

The V and J genes are TRBV27 and TRBJ2-1; D unclear. This CDR3 comprises 13 residues. Trimming shortened V by 3 bases and J by 7 bases, and 10 bases separated the two germline ends. The V gene's germline CDR1 is MNHEY and CDR2 SMNVEV (reference sequence). CDR3 in amino acids: CASSFGSWNEQFF. The CDR3, as DNA: TGTGCCAGCAGTTTCGGGTCCTGGAATGAGCAGTTCTTC.

The chain joins TRBV4-2 to TRBJ2-1; 10 bases map to TRBD2. The germline CDR1 and CDR2 sequences are LGHNA and YNFKEQ. V lost 1 base to trimming and J lost 0 bases; unmatched junction nucleotides: 3. This CDR3 contains 17 residues. CDR3 bases: TGTGCCAGCAGCCAAGTGTCTAGCGGGGGCTCCTACAATGAGCAGTTCTTC. This encodes CASSQVSSGGSYNEQFF.

This clone was observed once. The V gene is TRBV19, the J gene TRBJ1-5, with TRBD1 as a possible D gene (5 bases). Germline V lookup: CDR1 LNHDA, CDR2 SQIVND (reference sequence). The CDR3 is made up of 14 amino acids. The ends were cut back, 8 bases at V and 5 bases at J, with 16 bases in the middle. This chain's CDR3 is CASQMGGGHQPQHF. The CDR3 DNA follows: TGTGCCAGTCAAATGGGGGGAGGACATCAGCCCCAGCATTTT.

V gene TRBV9 combines with J gene TRBJ2-7; tentative D call: TRBD1 (5 bases). V lost 0 bases, J lost 2 bases, and 9 bases lay in between. Germline-derived CDR1 and CDR2 are SGDLS and YYNGEE. CDR3 length: 14 residues. The CDR3 region is CASSVAAGTYEQYF. The DNA of the CDR3 is TGTGCCAGCAGCGTAGCCGCAGGGACCTACGAGCAGTACTTC.

V and J are TRBV19 and TRBJ2-2, with TRBD2 identical over 7 bases. With V trimmed by 5 bases and J by 4 bases, 13 bases remained unmatched. The CDR3 has 17 amino acids. Germline lookup yields CDR1 LNHDA and CDR2 SQIVND (reference sequence). The CDR3 nucleotides are TGTGCCAGTAGTCTATCGGGGGGACCCCTGCTCACCGGGGAGCTGTTTTTT. Protein sequence: CASSLSGGPLLTGELFF.

The chain recombines TRBV5-1 with TRBJ2-5; 9 nucleotides align to TRBD1. The V gene's germline CDR1 is SGHRS and CDR2 YFSETQ. The CDR3 spans 13 residues. Unmatched junction bases numbered 3, after V lost 4 bases and J lost 5 bases. CDR3 sequence reads: CASSPTGGETQYF. The CDR3 bases are TGCGCCAGCAGCCCGACAGGGGGTGAGACCCAGTACTTC.

The chain uses TRBV3-1 (or the pseudogene TRBV3-2) and TRBJ2-1; 8 bases are shared with TRBD2. The V segment lost 5 bases and the J segment 6 bases; nucleotides outside the gene matches: 6. This CDR3 comprises 14 residues. Germline CDR1 is LGHDT and CDR2 is YNNKEL (reference sequence). CDR3 region: CASSASGPGNEQFF. CDR3 DNA: TGTGCCAGCAGCGCTAGCGGGCCTGGCAATGAGCAGTTCTTC.

The chain recombines TRBV30 with TRBJ1-2, with unresolved D. CDR3 length equals 11 residues. Germline V gene data show CDR1 as GTSNPN and CDR2 as SVGIG (reference sequence). V was cut by 3 bases and J by 4 bases, with 6 bases left in between. The CDR3 here is CAWSPSYGYTF. The CDR3 bases are TGTGCCTGGAGCCCTAGCTATGGCTACACCTTC.

The genes are TRBV28 and TRBJ1-3; tentative D call: TRBD1 (5 bases). CDR1 and CDR2 from the germline V gene are MDHEN and SYDVKM. The CDR3 runs to 14 residues. Between the trimmed V and J ends, which lost 5 bases and 4 bases, there was a span of 12 bases. The CDR3 DNA is TGTGCCAGCAGTCTCCAGGGAACAGGAAACACCATATATTTT. Translation gives CASSLQGTGNTIYF. Together with reference TRBV28 and TRBJ1-3, the CDR3 gives the full variable domain: DVKVTQSSRYLVKRTGEKVFLECVQDMDHENMFWYRQDPGLGLRLIYFSYDVKMKEKGDIPEGYSVSREKKERFSLILESASTNQTSMYLCASSLQGTGNTIYFGEGSWLTVV.

The J gene is TRBJ2-2, the V gene TRBV7-2, with D uncertain. The V end lost 6 bases, the J end lost 7 bases, and 12 bases lay between the germline ends. From germline, CDR1 is SGHTA and CDR2 FQGNSA. This CDR3 is built from 13 residues. CDR3 amino acids: CASSPGRVGELFF. The CDR3 region has the DNA TGTGCCAGCAGTCCTGGTAGAGTCGGGGAGCTGTTTTTT.

The genes are TRBV6-5 and TRBJ2-5; TRBD2 matches 7 bases. In germline, CDR1 is MNHEY, CDR2 SVGAGI. V gave up 10 bases and J gave up 4 bases; unmatched junction bases: 12. CDR3 length: 14 amino acids. CDR3 in amino acids: CATQRDYHPETQYF. In nucleotides, the CDR3 is TGTGCCACCCAAAGGGACTACCACCCAGAGACCCAGTACTTC.

The chain carries TRBV27 and TRBJ1-2; TRBD1 matches 7 bases. V gave up 5 bases and J gave up 1 base; unmatched junction bases: 7. Germline V gene lookup returns CDR1 MNHEY and CDR2 SMNVEV (reference sequence). The CDR3 covers 15 residues. CDR3 nucleotide sequence: TGTGCCAGCAGTCCTCGGACAGGAGATAACTATGGCTACACCTTC. Its protein is CASSPRTGDNYGYTF.

J is TRBJ2-7 and V is TRBV6-2 or TRBV6-3; 9 nucleotides agree with TRBD1. The V and J ends lost 3 bases and 6 bases, in that order; junction bases with no gene match: 12. The CDR3 spans 16 residues. Germline V gene sequence: CDR1 MNHEY, CDR2 SVGEGT. As DNA, the CDR3 is TGTGCCAGCAGTTATTGGCCCCCGGGACAGGGACTCGAGCAGTACTTC. This sequence encodes CASSYWPPGQGLEQYF.

CDR3 nucleotides: TGCGCCAGCAGCTTGGCAGGAACCACTGAAGCTTTCTTT. It encodes CASSLAGTTEAFF. The rearrangement uses TRBV5-1 and TRBJ1-1; D unresolved. The V gene's germline CDR1 is SGHRS and CDR2 YFSETQ. V was pared by 0 bases and J by 4 bases, with 7 bases between. The CDR3 has 13 amino acids. Full variable domain (rest looked up from reference TRBV5-1 and TRBJ1-1): KAGVTQTPRYLIKTRGQQVTLSCSPISGHRSVSWYQQTPGQGLQFLFEYFSETQRNKGNFPGRFSGRQFSNSRSEMNVSTLELGDSALYLCASSLAGTTEAFFGQGTRLTVV.

The V call is TRBV6-5, the J call TRBJ2-4; 7 bases are a match to TRBD2. V trimming: 5 bases; J trimming: 4 bases; junction bases outside the gene matches: 5. There are 14 residues in the CDR3. Germline V gene sequence: CDR1 MNHEY, CDR2 SVGAGI. The chain's CDR3 is CASSTTGGKNIQYF. In DNA form, the CDR3 reads TGTGCCAGCAGTACCACGGGGGGTAAAAACATTCAGTACTTC.

This chain connects TRBV29-1 to TRBJ2-1; TRBD2 matches at 14 bases. The length of the CDR3 is 15 residues. CDR1 SQVTM and CDR2 ANQGSEA come from the germline V gene. V trimming: 7 bases; J trimming: 4 bases; junction bases outside the gene matches: 6. CDR3 DNA: TGCAGCGGCCTGGGACTAGCGGGAGCTTACAATGAGCAGTTCTTC. Encoded protein: CSGLGLAGAYNEQFF.

V usage is TRBV6-5 and J usage is TRBJ2-6; D ambiguous. This CDR3 contains 16 residues. V lost 0 bases and J lost 0, with 6 bases in between. Germline V CDR1 and CDR2: MNHEY, SVGAGI. For the CDR3, the DNA is TGTGCCAGCAGTTACTCGAGCAACTCTGGGGCCAACGTCCTGACTTTC. It is translated as CASSYSSNSGANVLTF.

This chain links TRBV7-8 with TRBJ2-2; 8 positions match TRBD2. CDR1 SGHVS and CDR2 FQNEAQ come from the germline V gene. Trimming took 7 bases from V and 5 from J; bases not matched to a gene: 3. The CDR3 contains 13 residues. CDR3 coding DNA: TGTGCCAGCACGGGCGGGGGGACCGGGGAGCTGTTTTTT. As protein: CASTGGGTGELFF.

V gene TRBV6-5 combines with J gene TRBJ2-1; the match to TRBD2 covers 7 bases. Trimming at V came to 2 bases and at J to 7 bases, leaving 5 bases not matched to a gene. The length of the CDR3 is 14 residues. Per germline, CDR1 MNHEY and CDR2 SVGAGI. Written as DNA, the CDR3 is TGTGCCAGCAGTTACACGGGGGGTAGTAATGAGCAGTTCTTC. Its protein is CASSYTGGSNEQFF.

The chain recombines TRBV4-1 with TRBJ2-7, with D uncertain. Trimming pared 3 bases from V and 4 bases from J, leaving 10 bases between. Germline CDR1 and CDR2: MGHRA and YSYEKL. The CDR3 has 13 amino acids. The CDR3 DNA sequence: TGCGCCAGCAGCCATTCGACAAGTTACGAGCAGTACTTC. Its protein is CASSHSTSYEQYF.